A selection of T cell receptor beta chains follows, all from one sample in a study of OX40 agonist ivuxolimab in advanced cancers. The repertoire was sequenced with immunoSEQ multiplex PCR; TCRdb's copy has only in-frame clones and lacks some. In the table there are tens of thousands of clones, around 80% of which are singletons. Sequenced material: CD4+ or CD8+ T cells sorted from blood, taken in a trial of the OX40 agonist ivuxolimab. These receptor sequences come from an adult with an advanced solid tumor such as melanoma, head and neck, liver or kidney cancer. Each CDR3 is given with its conserved first and last residue. The D gene is left open where the match is weak. Expanded clones get a size class; other rows say once, few or many, or leave the size out.

j_call: TRBJ1-6
d_call: -
clone_size: few
v_call: TRBV19
cdr3_nt: TGTGCCAGTAGCCCGATGAGCAGGGGAGTGGGATCACCCCTCCACTTT
cdr3_aa: CASSPMSRGVGSPLHF

j_call: TRBJ2-6
d_call: -
clone_size: -
v_call: TRBV19
cdr3_nt: TGTGCCAGTCTTGGAGGAGGGTCTGGGGCCAACGTCCTGACTTTC
cdr3_aa: CASLGGGSGANVLTF

j_call: TRBJ1-3
d_call: -
clone_size: -
v_call: TRBV25-1
cdr3_nt: TGTGCCAGCAGTGAACGCGCTCCAGGAAACACCATATATTTT
cdr3_aa: CASSERAPGNTIYF

j_call: TRBJ2-7
d_call: -
clone_size: -
v_call: TRBV6-1
cdr3_nt: TGTGCCAGCAGTCACCCGGCAAGCTCCTACGAGCAGTACTTC
cdr3_aa: CASSHPASSYEQYF

j_call: TRBJ2-7
d_call: -
clone_size: -
v_call: TRBV25-1
cdr3_nt: TGTGCCAGCACCAGGCTCCAGACGGACGAGCAGTACTTC
cdr3_aa: CASTRLQTDEQYF

j_call: TRBJ1-3
d_call: -
clone_size: -
v_call: TRBV15
cdr3_nt: TGTGCCACCAGCAGAGAACTCCCGGGCTCTGGAAACACCATATATTTT
cdr3_aa: CATSRELPGSGNTIYF

j_call: TRBJ1-1
d_call: -
clone_size: -
v_call: TRBV6-5
cdr3_nt: TGTGCCAGCAGTTACGACCGGGAGTTGGGAAGAGCTTTCTTT
cdr3_aa: CASSYDRELGRAFF

j_call: TRBJ1-2
d_call: -
clone_size: -
v_call: TRBV5-1
cdr3_nt: TGCGCCAGCAGCACCTTCGCAGGGTCAGACTATGGCTACACCTTC
cdr3_aa: CASSTFAGSDYGYTF

j_call: TRBJ1-5
d_call: TRBD1
clone_size: once
v_call: TRBV6-6
cdr3_nt: TGTGCCAGCAGCGGACAGGACCATCAGCCCCAGCATTTT
cdr3_aa: CASSGQDHQPQHF

j_call: TRBJ2-7
d_call: -
clone_size: once
v_call: TRBV27
cdr3_nt: TGTGCCAGCAGTTTCGGGACAAGGGGCGAACGGTACTTC
cdr3_aa: CASSFGTRGERYF

j_call: TRBJ2-3
d_call: TRBD2
clone_size: -
v_call: TRBV29-1
cdr3_nt: TGCAGCGTTGCGGGACTAGCGGGGGGGAAAAGCACAGATACGCAGTATTTT
cdr3_aa: CSVAGLAGGKSTDTQYF